The text below deals with one TCR beta chain. These data come from a study of OX40 agonist ivuxolimab in advanced cancers. Background on the study: Dose-escalation cases comprised hepatocellular carcinoma, melanoma, renal cell or head and neck cancer. Partial responses, seen in three patients, involved one hepatocellular carcinoma and two cutaneous melanomas.

Profiled with immunoSEQ multiplex PCR; TCRdb holds only in-frame clones, not every one. The sample comprises about 93,000 clones, 94% of which are singletons, and 2% to 3% rests with the top ten. CDR1 is MGHRA, CDR2 YSYEKL, per germline. CDR3 size: 13 residues. V lost 0 bases and J lost 7, with 7 bases in between. Patients were ineligible given autoimmune disease history or systemic immunosuppression. With baseline, cycle 4 day 1, and cycle 7 day 1 as timepoints, blood was sampled. This chain connects TRBV4-1 to TRBJ2-1; no reliable D call. Here the sequenced sample was CD4+ or CD8+ T cells sorted from blood, taken in a trial of the OX40 agonist ivuxolimab. The receptor comes from an adult with an advanced solid tumor such as melanoma, head and neck, liver or kidney cancer. CDR3 sequence: CASSQDLRNEQFF. In DNA, the CDR3 is TGCGCCAGCAGCCAAGATCTCAGGAATGAGCAGTTCTTC.